One and the same sample provided the 23 T cell receptor beta chains below, sequenced in a study of post-analysis software for immune sequencing data. Study-wide results and caveats: Controls had lower frequencies than patients of 4 or 5 TRBV segments, which included TRBV5-6, TRBV5-1 and TRBV20-1.

Built from TCR beta cDNA, the libraries had unique molecular identifiers in them. Each CDR3 protein gets one entry after TCRdb re-called the PCR reads with MiXCR. The sample consists of around 250,000 distinct CDR3 sequences, 36% of them appearing once. The antigens of these receptors remain unknown. The sequencing input was blood. The receptors here all came from a girl between 5 and 17 years old with multiple sclerosis.

This clonotype was seen only a few times. Mismatch with germline at one junction end may stem from a read error. V gene TRBV6-5 combines with J gene TRBJ2-3; possibly TRBD1 for D (7 bases). The CDR3 is made up of 14 amino acids. Per germline, CDR1 MNHEY and CDR2 SVGAGI. CDR3 region: CASSRGTATDAQYF. CDR3 coding DNA: TGTGCCAGCAGCCGGGGGACAGCCACAGATGCGCAGTATTTT.

The rearrangement uses TRBV7-2 and TRBJ2-4, with D possibly matching TRBD2 (6 bases). With the DNA end fitting TRBJ2-5 better, the J assignment may be wrong. The germline V gene encodes CDR1 SGHTA and CDR2 FQGNSA. This CDR3 has 14 residues. The CDR3 loop reads CASSWTGSLETQYF. The DNA of the CDR3 is TGTGCCAGCAGCTGGACCGGGAGTCTGGAGACCCAGTACTTC.

This clonotype was picked up many times. The chain employs TRBV29-1 and TRBJ2-5, with D maybe TRBD2 (8 bases). This CDR3 has 12 amino acids. Germline CDR1 and CDR2: SQVTM and ANQGSEA. CDR3 nucleotides: TGCGCCCGGGGGGGACAGCAAGAGACCCAGTACTTC. Its protein product is CARGGQQETQYF. Drawing the rest from reference TRBV29-1 and TRBJ2-5, the complete variable domain is SAVISQKPSRDICQRGTSLTIQCQVDSQVTMMFWYRQQPGQSLTLIATANQGSEATYESGFVIDKFPISRPNLTFSTLTVSNMSPEDSSIYLCARGGQQETQYFGPGTRLLVL.

This clonotype was seen at least ten times. The rearrangement uses TRBV6-5 and TRBJ2-3; 8 bases line up with TRBD2. Germline CDR1 is MNHEY and CDR2 is SVGAGI. V gave up 6 bases and J gave up 0 bases; unmatched junction bases: 11. The CDR3 sequence is 17 residues long. Here the CDR3 DNA reads TGTGCCAGCAGCAGGCCTTCCATAGCGGGGAGCACAGATACGCAGTATTTT. It yields the protein CASSRPSIAGSTDTQYF.

As regards this clonotype: It may be a read error: a sequence one base away is much more abundant. The chain employs TRBV20-1 and TRBJ1-1; a weak D match, TRBD1 (6 bases). Germline V CDR1 and CDR2: DFQATT, SNEGSKA (reference sequence). Trimming left V 5 bases short and J 3 bases short, with 13 bases between. The CDR3 covers 13 residues. The CDR3: CSAPRTEYTEAFF. CDR3 in DNA: TGCAGTGCTCCCCGGACAGAGTACACTGAAGCTTTCTTT.

This clonotype came up many times. As DNA, the CDR3 is TGCGCCAGCAGCTTGGAAGGACCCCAGTACTTC. Encoded protein: CASSLEGPQYF. This sequence joins TRBV5-1 and TRBJ2-5, with D hard to call. V was shortened by 0 bases and J by 9 bases, with 6 bases between the two germline ends. Germline loops: CDR1 SGHRS, CDR2 YFSETQ. The CDR3 has 11 amino acids. Combining the CDR3 with reference TRBV5-1 and TRBJ2-5 gives the whole variable domain KAGVTQTPRYLIKTRGQQVTLSCSPISGHRSVSWYQQTPGQGLQFLFEYFSETQRNKGNFPGRFSGRQFSNSRSEMNVSTLELGDSALYLCASSLEGPQYFGPGTRLLVL.

This clonotype was detected a few times. V gene TRBV11-2 combines with J gene TRBJ2-1; 14 positions match TRBD2. The CDR3 is 18 amino acids. Germline CDR1 and CDR2: SGHAT and FQNNGV. V lost 3 bases, J lost 3 bases, and 7 bases stayed unmatched. The DNA of the CDR3 is TGTGCCAGCAGCTTCACCGGGACTAGCGGGGGCCACTACAATGAGCAGTTCTTC. This encodes CASSFTGTSGGHYNEQFF.

This clonotype was seen many times. The rearrangement joins TRBV24-1 to TRBJ2-5, with no clear D. The CDR3 sequence is 11 residues long. Germline loops: CDR1 KGHDR, CDR2 SFDVKD. V lost 8 bases and J lost 3, with 6 bases in between. The CDR3 nucleotides are TGTGCCACCACGGCGGAAGAGACCCAGTACTTC. Protein sequence: CATTAEETQYF.

This clonotype has a handful of counts. This clone may be a read error of a much larger clone one base away. This chain uses TRBV15 with TRBJ2-7, with D perhaps TRBD1 or TRBD2 (5 bases each). The J call may be in error: the DNA end matches TRBJ2-4 better. This CDR3 region has 14 residues. CDR1 and CDR2 (germline): LNHNV, YYDKDF (reference sequence). The CDR3: CAASLGTPGHIQYF. CDR3 DNA sequence: TGTGCCGCCAGCTTAGGGACCCCCGGTCACATTCAGTACTTC.

This chain connects TRBV6-6 to TRBJ1-5; D gene ambiguous. Deletions cut 0 bases from V and 4 bases from J, with 7 bases between. Germline V gene lookup returns CDR1 MNHNY and CDR2 SVGAGI (reference sequence). The CDR3 sequence is 14 residues long. CDR3 sequence (DNA): TGTGCCAGCAGTTACTCGATGGGGAATCAGCCCCAGCATTTT. Protein product: CASSYSMGNQPQHF.

The chain is built from TRBV20-1 and TRBJ2-7, with 10 positions matching TRBD2. V gave up 6 bases and J gave up 1 base; unmatched junction bases: 9. The germline V gene encodes CDR1 DFQATT and CDR2 SNEGSKA (reference sequence). This CDR3 contains 15 residues. CDR3 coding DNA: TGCAGTGCCCTACGCCCTAGCGGGAGATCCTACGAGCAGTACTTC. It yields the protein CSALRPSGRSYEQYF.

Of note for this clonotype: Possible read error: a much larger clone is one base away. The chain combines TRBV4-1 with TRBJ1-2; D perhaps matches TRBD1 (6 bases). Germline CDR1 and CDR2: MGHRA and YSYEKL. The CDR3 length is 16 residues. The CDR3 sequence is CASSQERGLLDYGCTF. In DNA, the CDR3 is TGCGCCAGCAGCCAAGAACGGGGGCTACTCGACTATGGCTGCACCTTC.

This chain links TRBV4-3 with TRBJ2-7; no reliable D call. This CDR3 is built from 14 residues. Trimming took off 3 bases at V and 3 bases at J, with 12 bases between the two ends. Per germline, CDR1 LGHNA and CDR2 YSLEER. CDR3 protein: CASSQVSYHYEQYF. CDR3 sequence (DNA): TGCGCCAGCAGCCAGGTCAGTTACCACTACGAGCAGTACTTC.

This clonotype was seen more than once but under ten times. The chain has TRBV7-8 and TRBJ2-3, with 8 bases that match TRBD2. J gave up 5 bases and V 3 bases, and 7 bases lay outside the gene matches. CDR3 length: 15 residues. Germline CDR1 is SGHVS and CDR2 is FQNEAQ. The CDR3 DNA reads TGTGCCAGCAGCTTCCAAGCGGGAGTTATAGATACGCAGTATTTT. Translated, it gives CASSFQAGVIDTQYF.

Note on this clonotype: A clone one base away is much larger, so this may be a read error. CDR3 loop: CASSFPSGANERFF. The CDR3 region has the DNA TGTGCCAGCAGTTTCCCTAGCGGGGCCAATGAGCGGTTCTTC. V is TRBV12-3 or TRBV12-4 and J is TRBJ2-1; 9 bases fit TRBD2. This CDR3 has 14 residues.

This clonotype was seen ten or more times. This chain links TRBV6-5 with TRBJ1-4, with TRBD1 as a possible D gene (5 bases). V was clipped by 7 bases and J by 8 bases, with 14 bases between them. The CDR3 consists of 13 residues. Germline V gene sequence: CDR1 MNHEY, CDR2 SVGAGI. DNA for the CDR3: TGTGCCAGCAAGGGCAGGGTAGCGGAAAAACTGTTTTTT. Translation: CASKGRVAEKLFF.

This clonotype appeared many times. The genes are TRBV7-2 and TRBJ2-5; D possibly corresponds to TRBD2 (5 bases). The CDR3 contains 15 residues. The V end lost 3 bases, the J end lost 0 bases, and 11 bases lay between the germline ends. Germline lookup yields CDR1 SGHTA and CDR2 FQGNSA. The DNA for the CDR3 is TGTGCCAGCAGCTTGGGTTCGGGGAACCAAGAGACCCAGTACTTC. It codes for CASSLGSGNQETQYF.

There are many counts of this clonotype. This rearrangement joins TRBV5-1 to TRBJ2-3, with 8 bases aligning to TRBD2. J gave up 4 bases and V 2 bases, and 6 bases lay outside the gene matches. The CDR3 spans 15 residues. Germline lookup yields CDR1 SGHRS and CDR2 YFSETQ. CDR3 nucleotides: TGCGCCAGCAGCTTAAGCGGGAGAAGGGCAGATACGCAGTATTTT. Translation gives CASSLSGRRADTQYF.

This clonotype was recorded a few times. The genes are TRBV5-1 and TRBJ1-6; a possible D gene is TRBD1 (5 bases). CDR3 length: 14 residues. V was cut by 7 bases and J by 4 bases, with 12 bases left in between. Germline V lookup: CDR1 SGHRS, CDR2 YFSETQ. CDR3 coding DNA: TGCGCCAGCTCTACGGGACGGTATAATTCACCCCTCCACTTT. Translating gives CASSTGRYNSPLHF. The whole variable domain, filled in from reference TRBV5-1 and TRBJ1-6, reads KAGVTQTPRYLIKTRGQQVTLSCSPISGHRSVSWYQQTPGQGLQFLFEYFSETQRNKGNFPGRFSGRQFSNSRSEMNVSTLELGDSALYLCASSTGRYNSPLHFGNGTRLTVT.

This clonotype was detected many times. The V and J genes are TRBV14 and TRBJ1-2; no definite D call. The CDR3 is made up of 12 amino acids. Trimming took off 2 bases at V and 2 bases at J, with 3 bases between the two ends. The germline V gene encodes CDR1 SGHDN and CDR2 FVKESK. CDR3 DNA sequence: TGTGCCAGCAGCCAACAGAACTATGGCTACACCTTC. It translates to CASSQQNYGYTF.

This chain links TRBV5-1 with TRBJ1-1; D is unresolved. In germline, CDR1 is SGHRS, CDR2 YFSETQ. V lost 4 bases and J lost 1, with 20 bases in between. The CDR3 totals 17 residues. This CDR3 reads CASSPKLPDASNTEAFF. CDR3 DNA sequence: TGCGCCAGCAGCCCCAAGCTCCCGGACGCCTCGAACACTGAAGCTTTCTTT.

This clonotype was seen more than once but under ten times. The V gene is TRBV9, the J gene TRBJ2-2, with 8 bases matching TRBD2. The germline V gene encodes CDR1 SGDLS and CDR2 YYNGEE. The CDR3 is 15 residues long. With V trimmed by 4 bases and J by 6 bases, 8 bases remained unmatched. The CDR3 protein is CASSSSGGAAGELFF. DNA for the CDR3: TGTGCCAGCAGCTCAAGCGGGGGCGCCGCCGGGGAGCTGTTTTTT. The full variable domain, with the rest looked up from reference TRBV9 and TRBJ2-2, is DSGVTQTPKHLITATGQRVTLRCSPRSGDLSVYWYQQSLDQGLQFLIQYYNGEERAKGNILERFSAQQFPDLHSELNLSSLELGDSALYFCASSSSGGAAGELFFGEGSRLTVL.

This clonotype was seen ten or more times. The genes are TRBV6-5 and TRBJ1-1; D uncertain. V shed 0 bases and J shed 4 bases, with 6 bases lying between them. From germline, CDR1 is MNHEY and CDR2 SVGAGI. This CDR3 has 13 residues. CDR3 residues: CASSYSEITEAFF. CDR3 bases: TGTGCCAGCAGTTACTCGGAGATCACTGAAGCTTTCTTT.